Listed below are T cell receptor beta chains from one sample, sequenced in a study of blood T cell repertoires in COVID-19. Only in-frame clones appear in the TCRdb table, and some are missing; sequencing was by immunoSEQ multiplex PCR. The sample records some 320,000 clones, more than 90% being singletons. The material sequenced was PBMCs or T cells enriched from blood (not recorded which). All receptors come from a man aged 60-69 years who had recovered from COVID-19. CDR3s include the opening cysteine and the closing phenylalanine or tryptophan. D genes are given only for firm matches. Only part of the rows carry a size: once, few, many, or a class if the clone is expanded.

V gene	D gene	J gene	clone size	CDR3 DNA	CDR3 protein
TRBV18	TRBD2	TRBJ2-7	few	TGTGCCAGCTCGTCCGGGACTAGCGGGTACGAGCAGTACTTC	CASSSGTSGYEQYF
TRBV16	TRBD1	TRBJ1-2	NA	TGTGCCAGCAGCCAACGCCGGGACAGTAACTATGGCTACACCTTC	CASSQRRDSNYGYTF
TRBV6-1	TRBD2	TRBJ2-7	NA	TGTGCCAGCAGTGACCCGGGACTAGTCTACGAGCAGTACTTC	CASSDPGLVYEQYF
TRBV10-3	NA	TRBJ1-4	NA	TGTGCCATCAGTGAAACAGTTCTTAATGAAAAACTGTTTTTT	CAISETVLNEKLFF
TRBV27	TRBD1	TRBJ1-5	NA	TGTGCCAGCAGTCCCCGCCGGGACAGACATCAGCCCCAGCATTTT	CASSPRRDRHQPQHF
TRBV7-8	NA	TRBJ1-3	NA	TGTGCCAGCAGCTTAGAGGGGGTAACTGGAAACACCATATATTTT	CASSLEGVTGNTIYF
TRBV11-3	NA	TRBJ1-1	NA	TGTGCCAGCAGCTTAGCGGGTGGGTGGACTGAAGCTTTCTTT	CASSLAGGWTEAFF
TRBV9	NA	TRBJ1-4	once	TGTGCCAGCAGCGTAGTCGGGGAGAGTGAAAAACTGTTTTTT	CASSVVGESEKLFF
TRBV27	NA	TRBJ2-1	NA	TGTGCCAGCAGTTACCTCAGGTCCAGAAAAGCATACAATGAGCAGTTCTTC	CASSYLRSRKAYNEQFF
TRBV12-3/TRBV12-4	NA	TRBJ2-1	NA	TGTGCCAGCAGTTTATTCTTATATGAGCAGTTCTTC	CASSLFLYEQFF
TRBV4-3	NA	TRBJ2-2	NA	TGCGCCAGCAGCCAAGAGTCGGGTCTTACCGGGGAGCTGTTTTTT	CASSQESGLTGELFF
TRBV5-1	TRBD1	TRBJ2-1	NA	TGCGCCAGCAGCGTTGCCACAGGGGAGTGGTACAATGAGCAGTTCTTC	CASSVATGEWYNEQFF
TRBV6-5	TRBD2	TRBJ2-7	NA	TGTGCCAGCAGTTTTGGGACTAGCGGGAACGAGCAGTACTTC	CASSFGTSGNEQYF
TRBV20-1	NA	TRBJ1-6	NA	TGCAGTGCTAGTTCGGGAGGTTCAAATTCACCCCTCCACTTT	CSASSGGSNSPLHF
TRBV5-6	NA	TRBJ1-1	NA	TGTGCCAGCAGCTTTGACAGCCCTGAAGCTTTCTTT	CASSFDSPEAFF
TRBV27	NA	TRBJ1-3	NA	TGTGCCAGCATCGGGAAACAATACTCTGGAAACACCATATATTTT	CASIGKQYSGNTIYF
TRBV7-9	TRBD2	TRBJ2-5	NA	TGTGCCAGCGGGGGGGACCAAGAGACCCAGTACTTC	CASGGDQETQYF
TRBV5-4	TRBD2	TRBJ2-1	NA	TGTGCCAGCAGCTTGGGGCTTGCTAGCGGGAGAAGCAATGAGCAGTTCTTC	CASSLGLASGRSNEQFF
TRBV5-1	TRBD2	TRBJ2-1	NA	TGCGCCAGCAGCTCAGCGGGAGGTAGCTACAATGAGCAGTTCTTC	CASSSAGGSYNEQFF
TRBV6-2/TRBV6-3	TRBD1	TRBJ1-6	NA	TGTGCCAGCAGTGCCCGGACAGGGTCGTTTTCACCCCTCCACTTT	CASSARTGSFSPLHF
TRBV11-2	TRBD1	TRBJ1-2	NA	TGTGCCAGCAGCTTAGACGGACAGGGGAGGTATGGCTACACCTTC	CASSLDGQGRYGYTF
TRBV19	NA	TRBJ1-4	NA	TGTGCCAGTAGCAGCCTGGAGGCTGGCCGAAATGAAAAACTGTTTTTT	CASSSLEAGRNEKLFF
TRBV6-2/TRBV6-3	TRBD1	TRBJ2-1	NA	TGTGCCAGCAGTTACCCCGGGACAGGGGGCTTTAATGAGCAGTTCTTC	CASSYPGTGGFNEQFF
TRBV30	TRBD2	TRBJ2-1	NA	TGTGCCTGGACCACGACTAGCGGGAGATCTGGTGAGCAGTTCTTC	CAWTTTSGRSGEQFF
TRBV6-5	TRBD1	TRBJ1-3	once	TGTGCCATCCTTCCTCAGACAGGGAAATTGAACACCATATATTTT	CAILPQTGKLNTIYF
TRBV6-5	NA	TRBJ2-7	NA	TGTGCCAGTGGACAAGCGACGGGCTACGAGCAGTACTTC	CASGQATGYEQYF
TRBV30	NA	TRBJ1-2	NA	TGTGCCTGGAGCGGACAGACCGACTATGGCTACACCTTC	CAWSGQTDYGYTF
TRBV7-2	NA	TRBJ2-5	NA	TGTGCCAGCAGCCCGAACAGGGTTGGCGAGACCCAGTACTTC	CASSPNRVGETQYF
TRBV2	NA	TRBJ1-1	NA	TGTGCCAGCGAACAAGCTGAAGCTTTCTTT	CASEQAEAFF